Sequencing of this TCR beta chain was carried out in a study of T cell responses to AZD1222 COVID-19 vaccine. Data came from immunoSEQ multiplex PCR; TCRdb stores just in-frame clones and leaves some out. The profile covers some 170,000 clones, with approximately 90% appearing a single time and more than 3.5% taken by the ten largest. Trimming removed 9 bases from V and 10 bases from J; junction bases left unmatched: 8. The length of the CDR3 is 14 residues. Germline-derived CDR1 and CDR2 are LNHDA and SQIVND (reference sequence). The sample holds a few counts of this clone. Specimen: peripheral blood, collected 28 days after the second dose of the MenACWY control vaccine. The rearrangement links TRBV19 to TRBJ1-6; 11 positions match TRBD1. The receptor comes from an adult who received the MenACWY meningococcal vaccine as a control. The CDR3 coding sequence is TGTGCCAGCAATGGACAGGGGGCTGGGTCACCCCTCCACTTT. It translates to CASNGQGAGSPLHF.